What follows are 2 T cell receptor beta chains derived from one specimen sequenced in a study of blood T cells in healthy people across ages. For the second PCR, which ran for roughly 6 to 12 cycles, a sample-barcoded 5' primer and a J-beta primer mix were used. Each CDR3 protein is one row after TCRdb ran MiXCR on the 5' RACE reads. The data show fewer than 2 million distinct CDR3 sequences, roughly 43% seen once. The sequenced material came from blood. Receptors originate from a human donor in good health.

This chain joins TRBV5-5 and TRBJ2-1; D call uncertain. This CDR3 is 12 amino acids long. V was pared by 4 bases and J by 7 bases, with 9 bases between. CDR1 and CDR2 (germline): SGHKS, YYEKEE (reference sequence). This CDR3 reads CASSLPSNEQFF. CDR3 in DNA: TGTGCCAGCAGCCTCCCTAGTAATGAGCAGTTCTTC. The variable domain in full, completed from reference TRBV5-5 and TRBJ2-1, reads DAGVTQSPTHLIKTRGQQVTLRCSPISGHKSVSWYQQVLGQGPQFIFQYYEKEERGRGNFPDRFSARQFPNYSSELNVNALLLGDSALYLCASSLPSNEQFFGPGTRLTVL.

This clonotype was detected once. This sequence joins TRBV7-2 and TRBJ2-1, with TRBD1 identical over 11 bases. Germline loops: CDR1 SGHTA, CDR2 FQGNSA. The CDR3 runs to 16 residues. J lost 10 bases, V lost 5 bases, and 13 bases had no gene match. The CDR3 here is CASSQNGGQGGVEQFF. CDR3 DNA: TGTGCCAGCAGCCAAAACGGGGGACAGGGGGGTGTGGAGCAGTTCTTC.